This T cell receptor beta chain was recorded in a study of cytomegalovirus exposure and HLA in healthy donors (dated by TCRdb to 2016 to 2017). With respect to the entire study: According to a later analysis, the roughly 120 validation repertoires were produced on the same platform as the 700 or so repertoires of the first cohort. The aim of the study was to test whether cataloging public T cell receptors could identify signatures of past pathogen exposure. In addition to the first cohort of 650 to 800 subjects, a separate validation cohort of 120 different subjects was used. High-throughput TCR immunosequencing, statistical association of individual TCRs with disease status, and machine learning were combined to predict cytomegalovirus infection status.

Between the V and J ends, shortened by 6 bases and 1 base respectively, the junction contains 12 bases. CDR1 and CDR2 are drawn from the germline V gene: LGHNA, YNFKEQ. The CDR3 holds 14 amino acids from the cysteine to the phenylalanine. Left in the record is the CDR3 DNA by itself, 42 bases read in frame from the first base. Broad study findings and their caveats: The classifier was reported to diagnose cytomegalovirus status with high specificity and sensitivity in both the original cohort and the validation cohort. A later analysis lacked HLA typing for the validation cohort, so it scored co-occurrence in that cohort across all 120 repertoires. According to the authors, the approach could potentially be generalized to other disease states and immunological phenotypes. Of the cluster scores, approximately 95% were above 0 in a later analysis, which found that TCRs clustered in the first cohort also tended to co-occur in the 120 validation repertoires. Most TCR sequences were seen in very few donors, while some public TCRs were found in many individuals. In the study, 150 to 200 TCR beta chains were listed as associated with cytomegalovirus. In vitro tests confirmed that a few of the cytomegalovirus-associated TCR beta chains recognize cytomegalovirus antigens.

The donors belonged to the validation cohort of over a hundred subjects, which was separate from the roughly 670-subject first cohort. Library prep was done by the immunoSEQ multiplex PCR assay. The paper's data handling went like this. A statistical classification framework was built for diagnosing cytomegalovirus status from the catalog of TCR beta chain sequences. Entries here come from immuneACCESS through TCRdb and include only in-frame sequences with V and J called. Some clones fail to appear in such tables; in the studies checked, an unresolved V gene covers under half of the shortfall, and the cause of the remainder is unknown. D and trimming come from the DNA, and the V and J calls and clone size come from that table. This sample comprises over 200,000 clones, 80% to 85% of them detected only once. The ten biggest clones cover roughly 13% of the sample. With respect to this clone: The target of this receptor is not known. No per-base quality is available; no much larger clone lies one base away.

The chain uses TRBV4-2 and TRBJ1-1; too little of a D gene remains to name it. This TCR derives from a woman aged 30 to 39 in good health and CMV-seropositive. The sequencing input was PBMCs. The CDR3 in this case is CASSWGVGNTEAFF. The DNA sequence reads TGTGCCAGCAGTTGGGGAGTAGGGAACACTGAAGCTTTCTTT.